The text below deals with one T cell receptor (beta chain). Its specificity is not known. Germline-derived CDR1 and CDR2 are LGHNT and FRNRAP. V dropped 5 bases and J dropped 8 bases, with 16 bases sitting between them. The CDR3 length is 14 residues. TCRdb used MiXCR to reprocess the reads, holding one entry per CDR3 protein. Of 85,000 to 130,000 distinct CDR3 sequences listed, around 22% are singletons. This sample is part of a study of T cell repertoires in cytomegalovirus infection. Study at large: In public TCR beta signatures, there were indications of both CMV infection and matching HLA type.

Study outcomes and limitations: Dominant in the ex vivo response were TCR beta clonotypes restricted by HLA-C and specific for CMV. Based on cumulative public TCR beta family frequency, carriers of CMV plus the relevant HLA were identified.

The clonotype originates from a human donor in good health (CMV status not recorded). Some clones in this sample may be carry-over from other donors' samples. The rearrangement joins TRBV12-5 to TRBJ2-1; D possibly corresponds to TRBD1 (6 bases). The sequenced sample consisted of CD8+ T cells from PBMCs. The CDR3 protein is CASGVSSGADEQFF. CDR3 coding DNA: TGTGCTAGTGGTGTCTCTTCAGGGGCGGATGAGCAGTTCTTC.